This T cell receptor beta chain was profiled in a study of T cell responses to AZD1222 COVID-19 vaccine. Overall study results and limits: The repertoires were collected only after the peak T cell response. A mostly white British donor set with more females was recruited, and clonal diversity was possibly underestimated. Vaccine-related CD4 TCRs covered spike, predominating at 160-218 and 743-854.

Germline V gives CDR1 SGHRS, CDR2 YFSETQ. This CDR3 region has 13 residues. V was cut by 4 bases and J by 1 base, with 8 bases left in between. This clone was seen a single time. Its antigen is unknown. Generated by immunoSEQ multiplex PCR, the TCRdb table keeps only in-frame clones and is missing some. The table records 150,000 to 160,000 clones, roughly nine tenths of them present only once. The specimen comprised peripheral blood, sampled on day 0 of AZD1222 vaccination. J is TRBJ1-1 and V is TRBV5-1; D not certain. The sequence came from an adult in good health. CDR3 region: CASSREPNTEAFF. The CDR3 DNA reads TGCGCCAGCAGCAGAGAACCGAACACTGAAGCTTTCTTT.